The clone carrying this T cell receptor (beta chain) was seen only once. The sample is drawn from a study of cytomegalovirus exposure and HLA in healthy donors. Study details: The same platform was used for the 120 validation repertoires and the approximately 670 first-cohort repertoires, a later analysis reported.

V gave up 2 bases and J gave up 4 bases; unmatched junction bases: 7. The CDR3 has 16 residues. From germline, CDR1 is SGHRS and CDR2 YFSETQ. Assay: immunoSEQ multiplex PCR; the TCRdb copy retains only in-frame clones and omits some. The sample holds about 330,000 clones, 86% seen once. V is TRBV5-1 and J is TRBJ1-4; the match to TRBD1 covers 8 bases. Material: PBMCs. This receptor was obtained from a woman under 30 in good health and CMV-seronegative. The CDR3 nucleotides are TGCGCCAGCAGCTTCCAGGGGGCGCAAGGTAATGAAAAACTGTTTTTT. It is translated as CASSFQGAQGNEKLFF.